These 27 T cell receptor beta chains were sequenced from one sample in a study of blood T cell repertoires in COVID-19. Sequencing was performed with immunoSEQ multiplex PCR; in TCRdb, only in-frame clones are kept and a portion is missing. The repertoire includes roughly 240,000 clones, 85% of them detected once, and 5.1% sits in the top ten. The material sequenced was peripheral blood. These receptors were taken from a man in his fifties with COVID-19, enrolled during active disease.

V gene TRBV18 combines with J gene TRBJ1-2; the match to TRBD1 covers 9 bases. Germline assignment: CDR1 KGHSH and CDR2 LQKENI. The CDR3 runs 17 residues. V dropped 2 bases and J dropped 0; count of bases not matched to a gene: 7. CDR3 residues: CASSPFRDREANYGYTF. Written as DNA, the CDR3 is TGTGCCAGCTCACCATTCCGGGACAGGGAAGCTAACTATGGCTACACCTTC.

The chain uses TRBV3-1 (or the pseudogene TRBV3-2) and TRBJ2-7, with 9 bases aligning to TRBD1. V shed 10 bases, J shed 4 bases, and the junction held 5 bases outside the gene matches. This CDR3 has 12 amino acids. Germline V gene lookup returns CDR1 LGHDT and CDR2 YNNKEL (reference sequence). CDR3 sequence (DNA): TGTGCCACTGGACAGGGGAAATACGAGCAGTACTTC. Protein product: CATGQGKYEQYF.

This clone was counted once. The chain is built from TRBV19 and TRBJ2-4; weak D call: TRBD2 (7 bases). The CDR3 spans 17 residues. V lost 0 bases and J lost 2, with 14 bases in between. Germline V gives CDR1 LNHDA, CDR2 SQIVND (reference sequence). CDR3: CASSIDVGGPTKNIQYF. The CDR3 nucleotides read TGTGCCAGTAGTATAGACGTGGGGGGGCCGACCAAAAACATTCAGTACTTC.

The chain uses TRBV5-4 and TRBJ2-2; maybe TRBD1 (6 bases). The V gene lost 4 bases and the J gene lost 0 bases, with 10 bases spanning the gap. The CDR3 covers 15 residues. Germline V CDR1 and CDR2: SGHNT, YYREEE (reference sequence). DNA for the CDR3: TGTGCCAGCAGCCCTGGACAGCCGAACACCGGGGAGCTGTTTTTT. Residues: CASSPGQPNTGELFF. The full variable domain, in which reference TRBV5-4 and TRBJ2-2 provide the parts outside the CDR3, is ETGVTQSPTHLIKTRGQQVTLRCSSQSGHNTVSWYQQALGQGPQFIFQYYREEENGRGNFPPRFSGLQFPNYSSELNVNALELDDSALYLCASSPGQPNTGELFFGEGSRLTVL.

V gene TRBV7-8 combines with J gene TRBJ2-7; D call uncertain. This CDR3 is 15 amino acids long. Germline loops: CDR1 SGHVS, CDR2 FQNEAQ. V shed 1 base and J shed 0 bases, with 10 bases lying between them. The CDR3 is CASSLGQVTSYEQYF. The CDR3 DNA sequence: TGTGCCAGCAGCTTAGGGCAGGTAACCTCCTACGAGCAGTACTTC.

The chain links TRBV11-2 to TRBJ1-2, with TRBD1 identical over 7 bases. CDR3 length: 13 amino acids. Germline trimming cut 6 bases from V and 4 bases from J; bases unmatched to any gene: 5. Germline CDR1 is SGHAT and CDR2 is FQNNGV. Here the CDR3 reads CASSSTGSYGYTF. CDR3 sequence (DNA): TGTGCCAGCAGTTCGACAGGGAGCTATGGCTACACCTTC.

This clone was found once. This chain connects TRBV11-3 to TRBJ2-7; possible D gene TRBD2, 5 bases. This CDR3 has 13 amino acids. Trimming shortened V by 3 bases and J by 5 bases, and 11 bases separated the two germline ends. In germline, CDR1 is SGHNT, CDR2 YENEEA. The DNA for the CDR3 is TGTGCCAGCAGCTTTTTTTCCGGGGACGAGCAGTACTTC. Its translation: CASSFFSGDEQYF.

This rearrangement joins TRBV5-4 to TRBJ2-7, with a weak D call TRBD1 (5 bases). V was clipped by 4 bases and J by 6 bases, with 20 bases between them. The CDR3 loop spans 15 amino acids. Germline-derived CDR1 and CDR2 are SGHNT and YYREEE (reference sequence). The CDR3 spells CASSPPPAGSGEQYF. CDR3 bases: TGTGCCAGCAGCCCACCTCCCGCAGGGTCGGGCGAGCAGTACTTC.

This chain joins TRBV5-4 and TRBJ2-7, with 12 bases fitting TRBD2. Germline V gene sequence: CDR1 SGHNT, CDR2 YYREEE (reference sequence). J gave up 1 base and V 3 bases, and 5 bases lay outside the gene matches. The CDR3 extends over 16 amino acids. Here the CDR3 DNA reads TGTGCCAGCAGCTCCTACCTAGCGGGGGGGTCCTACGAGCAGTACTTC. This translates into CASSSYLAGGSYEQYF.

This chain joins TRBV19 and TRBJ2-6; perhaps TRBD1 as D (5 bases). There are 17 residues in the CDR3. Germline lookup yields CDR1 LNHDA and CDR2 SQIVND (reference sequence). V was trimmed by 6 bases and J by 0 bases, leaving 15 bases between them. CDR3 region: CASSRTNRDSGANVLTF. For the CDR3, the DNA is TGTGCCAGTAGCCGGACAAATAGAGACTCTGGGGCCAACGTCCTGACTTTC.

The chain employs TRBV28 and TRBJ2-7, with D perhaps matching TRBD1 (5 bases). The V end was cut by 6 bases, the J end by 5 bases, with 20 bases between. The CDR3 is 15 amino acids. Germline values: CDR1 MDHEN, CDR2 SYDVKM. The CDR3 DNA reads as TGTGCCAGCAGCCCGCCCCAGGGCAGGGTCGACGAGCAGTACTTC. Its translation is CASSPPQGRVDEQYF. Full variable domain (missing parts from reference TRBV28 and TRBJ2-7): DVKVTQSSRYLVKRTGEKVFLECVQDMDHENMFWYRQDPGLGLRLIYFSYDVKMKEKGDIPEGYSVSREKKERFSLILESASTNQTSMYLCASSPPQGRVDEQYFGPGTRLTVT.

The chain recombines TRBV28 with TRBJ1-2, with no clear D. This CDR3 spans 13 amino acids. Germline V gives CDR1 MDHEN, CDR2 SYDVKM. Trimming took 7 bases from V and 6 from J, leaving 15 bases between them. In DNA, the CDR3 is TGTGCCAGCACGACATGGATTCTGAATGGCTACACCTTC. This sequence encodes CASTTWILNGYTF.

V usage is TRBV4-3 and J usage is TRBJ1-2; 9 bases align to TRBD1. The V gene end was trimmed by 3 bases and the J gene end by 6 bases; junction bases not matched to a gene: 2. From germline, CDR1 is LGHNA and CDR2 YSLEER. The CDR3 extends over 13 amino acids. The CDR3 reads CASSHGQGNGYTF. CDR3 nucleotide sequence: TGCGCCAGCAGCCATGGACAGGGGAATGGCTACACCTTC.

This chain links TRBV30 with TRBJ2-1; the match to TRBD2 covers 8 bases. V dropped 0 bases and J dropped 2; count of bases not matched to a gene: 3. Germline V lookup: CDR1 GTSNPN, CDR2 SVGIG (reference sequence). CDR3 length: 15 amino acids. The CDR3 loop reads CAWSVRRGAYNEQFF. The CDR3 DNA is TGTGCCTGGAGTGTCCGGCGGGGGGCCTACAATGAGCAGTTCTTC.

The V call is TRBV9, the J call TRBJ1-2; TRBD1 is a possible D gene (5 bases). The germline CDR1 and CDR2 sequences are SGDLS and YYNGEE. Trimming left V 5 bases short and J 4 bases short, with 18 bases between. This CDR3 spans 15 amino acids. The CDR3 spells CASRRSDQGTYGYTF. The CDR3 bases are TGTGCCAGCAGGCGTAGTGATCAGGGAACCTATGGCTACACCTTC.

The chain combines TRBV6-1 with TRBJ1-1; 10 nucleotides align to TRBD1. Germline V gene sequence: CDR1 MNHNS, CDR2 SASEGT. V lost 2 bases and J lost 4; bases outside the gene matches: 7. The CDR3 is 16 residues long. The CDR3 loop reads CASSESGTGVGTEAFF. The CDR3 DNA is TGTGCCAGCAGTGAATCAGGGACAGGGGTGGGCACTGAAGCTTTCTTT.

The CDR3 nucleotides read TGCGCCAGCAGCCGGGAGGAGATTGGAAACACCATATATTTT. This translates into CASSREEIGNTIYF. The chain has TRBV5-1 and TRBJ1-3; D gene unclear. Germline loops: CDR1 SGHRS, CDR2 YFSETQ. CDR3 size: 14 residues. The germline V and J ends were trimmed by 4 bases and 3 bases, with 11 bases remaining between them.

As concerns this clone: The same CDR3 can be traced to other DNA sequences in this sample. J is TRBJ1-2 and V is TRBV5-4; 8 bases fit TRBD1. Germline CDR1 and CDR2: SGHNT and YYREEE (reference sequence). The J segment lost 5 bases and the V segment lost 3 bases, leaving 3 bases of the junction unmatched. The CDR3 has 13 residues. The CDR3 DNA reads TGTGCCAGCAGCTCCGGACAGGGTTATGGCTACACCTTC. Translation: CASSSGQGYGYTF.

This clone was counted a single time. This chain joins TRBV25-1 and TRBJ1-5, with TRBD1 identical over 10 bases. This CDR3 is built from 18 residues. Germline values: CDR1 MGHDK, CDR2 SYGVNS. Losses at the gene ends were 3 bases for V and 5 bases for J; bases not matched to a gene: 13. CDR3 region: CASSEGAGDRGYHQPQHF. CDR3 DNA sequence: TGTGCCAGCAGTGAGGGAGCGGGGGACAGGGGTTACCATCAGCCCCAGCATTTT.

The rearrangement uses TRBV2 and TRBJ1-1; 8 bases agree with TRBD1. CDR1 and CDR2 (germline): SNHLY, FYNNEI. V dropped 6 bases and J dropped 4; count of bases not matched to a gene: 10. There are 15 residues in the CDR3. CDR3 residues: CASREGAGGRTEAFF. The DNA of the CDR3 is TGTGCCAGCAGGGAGGGGGCAGGGGGCCGCACTGAAGCTTTCTTT.

This clone was picked up one time. The rearrangement links TRBV5-1 to TRBJ2-6; no clear D gene. The CDR3 runs 16 residues. Per germline, CDR1 SGHRS and CDR2 YFSETQ. Between the trimmed V and J ends, which lost 0 bases and 2 bases, there was a span of 9 bases. Here the CDR3 reads CASSLGDYTGANVLTF. The CDR3 coding sequence is TGCGCCAGCAGCTTGGGCGATTATACTGGGGCCAACGTCCTGACTTTC.

In its sample, this clone was seen a few times. The chain couples TRBV27 to TRBJ1-5; 7 nucleotides agree with TRBD1. The germline gives CDR1 MNHEY, CDR2 SMNVEV (reference sequence). This CDR3 region has 17 residues. The V gene end was trimmed by 5 bases and the J gene end by 7 bases; junction bases not matched to a gene: 17. This chain's CDR3 is CASSMHRGGPDRQPQHF. Here the CDR3 DNA reads TGTGCCAGCAGTATGCACAGGGGCGGTCCCGATCGGCAGCCCCAGCATTTT.

This sequence joins TRBV19 and TRBJ1-1; 8 bases align to TRBD1. With V trimmed by 10 bases and J by 4 bases, 8 bases remained unmatched. This CDR3 comprises 13 residues. CDR1 is LNHDA, CDR2 SQIVND, per germline (reference sequence). In DNA, the CDR3 is TGTGCCACTTCGACAGGACAGGGCACTGAAGCTTTCTTT. This gives the protein CATSTGQGTEAFF.

This chain joins TRBV7-9 and TRBJ2-2; possible D gene TRBD1, 5 bases. The germline V gene encodes CDR1 SEHNR and CDR2 FQNEAQ (reference sequence). V was trimmed by 0 bases and J by 4 bases, leaving 9 bases between them. This CDR3 has 15 amino acids. CDR3 sequence: CASSLAAGRTGELFF. Written as DNA, the CDR3 is TGTGCCAGCAGCTTAGCGGCAGGGCGCACCGGGGAGCTGTTTTTT.

The chain employs TRBV19 and TRBJ1-6, with 12 bases fitting TRBD1. The CDR3 is 16 amino acids. V lost 5 bases to trimming and J lost 6 bases; unmatched junction nucleotides: 5. In germline, CDR1 is LNHDA, CDR2 SQIVND (reference sequence). This chain's CDR3 is CASSLGQGAGNSPLHF. The CDR3 nucleotides are TGTGCCAGTAGTTTGGGACAGGGGGCCGGTAATTCACCCCTCCACTTT.

The chain couples TRBV10-3 to TRBJ2-2; the match to TRBD2 covers 10 bases. After removal of 10 bases from V and 4 bases from J, the junction contained 15 bases not matched to a gene. Germline V gene sequence: CDR1 ENHRY, CDR2 SYGVKD. This CDR3 spans 17 amino acids. The DNA of the CDR3 is TGTGCCACCTCGGGACTGAGCGGGGGGGCGAGCACCGGGGAGCTGTTTTTT. Protein sequence: CATSGLSGGASTGELFF.

The genes are TRBV6-2 or TRBV6-3 and TRBJ1-3, with TRBD1 matching over 7 bases. The CDR3 consists of 16 residues. CDR1 is MNHEY, CDR2 SVGEGT, per germline. Trimming cost V 4 bases and J 1 base; bases outside gene matches: 7. Written as DNA, the CDR3 is TGTGCCAGCAGTTTACCTGGACAGGCGTCTGGAAACACCATATATTTT. Encoded protein: CASSLPGQASGNTIYF.